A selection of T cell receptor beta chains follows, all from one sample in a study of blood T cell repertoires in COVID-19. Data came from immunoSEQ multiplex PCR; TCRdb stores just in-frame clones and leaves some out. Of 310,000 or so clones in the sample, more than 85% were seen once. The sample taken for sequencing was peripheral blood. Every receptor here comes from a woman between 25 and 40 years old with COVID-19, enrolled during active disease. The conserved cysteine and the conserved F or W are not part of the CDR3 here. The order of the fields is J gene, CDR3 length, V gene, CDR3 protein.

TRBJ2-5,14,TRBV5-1,ASSLGPGLAQETQY
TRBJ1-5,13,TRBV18,ASSPPGPGNQPQH
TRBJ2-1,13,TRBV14,ASSHPGQGINEQF
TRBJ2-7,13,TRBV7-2,ASRRGREGSYEQY
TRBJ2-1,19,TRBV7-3,ASSPSYLAGRGKSSYNEQF
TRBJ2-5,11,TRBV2,ASGGQAGETQY
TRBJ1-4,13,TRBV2,ASSRTGGTNEKLF
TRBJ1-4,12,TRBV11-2,ASSQGTANEKLF
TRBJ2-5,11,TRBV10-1,ASKDRGEETQY
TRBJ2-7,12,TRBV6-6,ASTGTTKTYEQY
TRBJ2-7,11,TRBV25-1,ASSGGGRYEQY
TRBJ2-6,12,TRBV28,ASSGRFGANVLT
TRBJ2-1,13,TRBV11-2,ASSLVAGVVNEQF
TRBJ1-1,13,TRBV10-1,ASSLMTEPNTEAF
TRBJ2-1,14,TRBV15,ATSIGGTGAVNEQF
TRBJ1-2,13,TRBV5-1,ASSLPGQGTGGYT
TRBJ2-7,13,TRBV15,ATSRDRGQSYEQY
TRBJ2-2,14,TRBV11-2,ASSRRRSGVTGELF
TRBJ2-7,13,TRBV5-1,ASSLDGQGPYEQY
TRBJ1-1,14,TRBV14,ASSLVGQGRDTEAF
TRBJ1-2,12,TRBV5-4,ASSSQTGPYGYT
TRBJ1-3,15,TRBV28,ASSPLGQGSSGNTIY
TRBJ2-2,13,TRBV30,AWSVRREAGGELF
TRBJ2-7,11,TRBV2,ASTRDRDYEQY
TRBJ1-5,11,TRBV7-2,ASSLGADQPQH
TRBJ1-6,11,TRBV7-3,ASSINRDSPLH
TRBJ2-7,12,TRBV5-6,ASSLGAAGREQY
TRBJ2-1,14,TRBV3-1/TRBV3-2,ASSTDLTGGWNEQF
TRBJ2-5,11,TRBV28,ASSFGVVETQY
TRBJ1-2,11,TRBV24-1,ATSDFGDYGYT
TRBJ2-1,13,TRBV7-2,ASSLGRPGGNEQF
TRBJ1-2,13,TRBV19,ASSTGQGPLYGYT